Following are 8 T cell receptor beta chains from one sample sequenced in a study of molecular identifiers for immune sequencing clone quantification (dated by TCRdb to the late 2010s). The library was produced with PCR. Sequencing took place on an Illumina HiSeq 4000. TCRdb applied fastp at Q25 and MiXCR to the public reads, then kept only in-frame beta chains. Identical CDR3 protein sequences are pooled into one entry, listed with their most common genes and DNA. The sample table contains about 640,000 distinct CDR3 sequences; only one count was recorded for just under 20% of them. The ten top clones hold around 0.9% of the sample. The sample taken for sequencing was naive CD8+ T cells from blood, with Jurkat cell RNA spiked in. The cell subset or site label on this specimen signifies: FACS-sorted CD8+CD4-CCR7+CD45RA+ naive T cells. Source of these receptors: a human donor in good health. Some libraries in this study had Jurkat cell RNA spiked in.

At least ten counts were recorded for this clonotype. The CDR3 DNA is TGTGCCAGCAGCGCCGGACTAGCGGGAGTCGCCGGGGAGCTGTTTTTT. Amino acid sequence: CASSAGLAGVAGELFF. The genes are TRBV7-2 and TRBJ2-2; 13 bases line up with TRBD2. Germline lookup yields CDR1 SGHTA and CDR2 FQGNSA. The CDR3 is 16 residues long. V shed 5 bases and J 6 bases; nucleotides not matched to a gene: 6.

Note on this clonotype: A read error is possible here, since a much larger clone lies one base away. The gene calls are TRBV10-3 and TRBJ2-1; weak D call: TRBD2 (6 bases). Between the trimmed V and J ends, which lost 9 bases and 9 bases, there was a span of 15 bases. The germline V gene encodes CDR1 ENHRY and CDR2 SYGVKD. This CDR3 is built from 12 residues. CDR3 DNA sequence: TGTGCCATAGGACTACTATTCGGTGAGCAGTTCTTC. The encoded protein is CAIGLLFGEQFF.

This clonotype was recorded at least ten times. The genes are TRBV4-3 and TRBJ1-1; D not certain. Germline CDR1 and CDR2: LGHNA and YSLEER. This CDR3 comprises 13 residues. V was pared by 4 bases and J by 3 bases, with 9 bases between. Here the CDR3 DNA reads TGCGCCAGCAGCCCAATGCCGGACACTGAAGCTTTCTTT. This sequence encodes CASSPMPDTEAFF.

The CDR3 DNA reads as TGCGCCAGCAGCGGCGCCAGGGGGTGCGCTGAAGCTTTCTTT. It is translated as CASSGARGCAEAFF. The rearrangement links TRBV4-3 to TRBJ1-1; 7 bases agree with TRBD1. This CDR3 region has 14 residues. CDR1 and CDR2 from the germline V gene are LGHNA and YSLEER. The junction had 9 bases not matched to a gene; V was cut back by 5 bases and J by 6 bases.

This clonotype appeared a few times. V is TRBV7-9 and J is TRBJ2-7; 7 positions match TRBD1. V gave up 2 bases and J gave up 6 bases; unmatched junction bases: 4. The CDR3 sequence is 13 residues long. Germline loops: CDR1 SEHNR, CDR2 FQNEAQ (reference sequence). CDR3 nucleotide sequence: TGTGCCAGCAGCTTACACACAGGGGTCGAGCAGTACTTC. Its translation: CASSLHTGVEQYF.

This clonotype appeared many times. The chain carries TRBV4-3 and TRBJ2-5, with D possibly called TRBD1 or TRBD2 (7 bases each). The germline V and J ends were trimmed by 2 bases and 3 bases, with 10 bases remaining between them. CDR3 size: 14 residues. Germline V gene sequence: CDR1 LGHNA, CDR2 YSLEER. The CDR3 loop reads CASSQQGGEETQYF. As DNA, the CDR3 is TGCGCCAGCAGCCAACAGGGGGGGGAAGAGACCCAGTACTTC.

This clonotype was detected a few times. The chain combines TRBV5-4 with TRBJ1-4; D gene ambiguous. This CDR3 has 13 residues. Trimming took 0 bases from V and 6 from J, leaving 6 bases between them. Per germline, CDR1 SGHNT and CDR2 YYREEE (reference sequence). This chain's CDR3 is CASSLDGDEKLFF. Written as DNA, the CDR3 is TGTGCCAGCAGCTTGGACGGTGATGAAAAACTGTTTTTT.

This clonotype was picked up many times. The chain recombines TRBV6-5 with TRBJ2-1; 7 bases are shared with TRBD1. V shed 6 bases, J shed 9 bases, and the junction held 14 bases outside the gene matches. Germline CDR1 and CDR2: MNHEY and SVGAGI. The CDR3 has 15 residues. The CDR3: CASRNRGQPHFEQFF. Here the CDR3 DNA reads TGTGCCAGCAGAAACCGGGGACAGCCACATTTTGAGCAGTTCTTC.